The sequence of this TCR beta chain was determined in a study of T cells in Graves' hyperthyroidism and ophthalmopathy. Each patient was aged 18 to 65 and had newly diagnosed hyperthyroidism of under 2 months' duration. Patients were excluded for uncontrolled infection, other autoimmune disease, pregnancy or lactation. The CDR3 regions of TCR beta were amplified from RNA transcripts. The HTBI set primed first-round TCR CDR3 RT-PCR. MiXCR, run by TCRdb on the multiplex PCR reads, gives a single entry per CDR3 protein. The sample lists about 580,000 distinct CDR3 sequences, about 43% occurring once. The CDR3 contains 13 residues. Germline V gene sequence: CDR1 SQVTM, CDR2 ANQGSEA. Trimming took 8 bases from V and 7 from J, leaving 20 bases between them.

The chain links TRBV29-1 to TRBJ1-2; no reliable D call. The source of this sequence is a woman aged 18-29 years with Graves' hyperthyroidism. The sequenced sample was peripheral blood or thyroid tissue (not recorded which). The CDR3 sequence is CSSQGWNLPGYTF. The CDR3 nucleotides are TGCAGCAGCCAAGGGTGGAATCTGCCTGGCTACACCTTC.